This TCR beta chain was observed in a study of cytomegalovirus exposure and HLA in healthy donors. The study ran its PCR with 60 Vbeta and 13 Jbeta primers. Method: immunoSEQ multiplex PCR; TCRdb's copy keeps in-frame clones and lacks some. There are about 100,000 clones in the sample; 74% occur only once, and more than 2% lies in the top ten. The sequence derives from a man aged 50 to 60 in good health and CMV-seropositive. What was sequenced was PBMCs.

CDR3 amino acids: CASSLDPGIYEQFF. The CDR3 nucleotides are TGCGCCAGCAGCTTGGACCCGGGGATCTATGAGCAGTTCTTC. The rearrangement uses TRBV5-1 and TRBJ2-1; D perhaps matches TRBD2 (5 bases). This CDR3 is 14 amino acids long. The V end was cut by 0 bases, the J end by 8 bases, with 12 bases between. Per germline, CDR1 SGHRS and CDR2 YFSETQ. The entire variable domain, with the rest obtained from reference TRBV5-1 and TRBJ2-1, is as follows: KAGVTQTPRYLIKTRGQQVTLSCSPISGHRSVSWYQQTPGQGLQFLFEYFSETQRNKGNFPGRFSGRQFSNSRSEMNVSTLELGDSALYLCASSLDPGIYEQFFGPGTRLTVL.